The 15 T cell receptor beta chains in this list originate from one sample, sequenced in a study of blood T cells in healthy people across ages. PCR was performed a second time for about 7 to 11 cycles using a sample-barcoded 5' primer and a J-beta primer mix. TCRdb re-called the 5' RACE reads with MiXCR, one entry per CDR3 protein. The profile shows some 780,000 distinct CDR3 sequences, about 56% of them singletons. Sequenced input: blood. These receptors originate from a man aged 35 to 55 in good health.

This chain joins TRBV11-2 and TRBJ1-1; the match to TRBD1 covers 8 bases. Per germline, CDR1 SGHAT and CDR2 FQNNGV. The CDR3 contains 15 residues. Trimming removed 1 base from V and 0 bases from J; junction bases left unmatched: 1. The CDR3 nucleotides read TGTGCCAGCAGCTTAGTACAGGGGGTGAACACTGAAGCTTTCTTT. Translation: CASSLVQGVNTEAFF. The complete variable domain, with remaining parts taken from reference TRBV11-2 and TRBJ1-1, reads EAGVAQSPRYKIIEKRQSVAFWCNPISGHATLYWYQQILGQGPKLLIQFQNNGVVDDSQLPKDRFSAERLKGVDSTLKIQPAKLEDSAVYLCASSLVQGVNTEAFFGQGTRLTVV.

This chain connects TRBV6-2 or TRBV6-3 to TRBJ2-5, with D unclear. The CDR3 is 13 amino acids. Germline V CDR1 and CDR2: MNHEY, SVGEGT. V lost 5 bases and J 1 base, leaving 8 bases between the germline ends. CDR3 nucleotide sequence: TGTGCCAGCAGTGGTATATCCCAAGAGACCCAGTACTTC. Its translation is CASSGISQETQYF.

On this clonotype: Relative to the germline gene, one junction end is altered; a read error may explain this. The V gene is TRBV7-7, the J gene TRBJ2-3; no clear D. Germline loops: CDR1 SSHAT, CDR2 FNYEAQ (reference sequence). The CDR3 is 13 residues long. The CDR3 DNA follows: TGTGCTAGCAGCTCACAAGTCACGGATACGCAGTATTTT. This sequence encodes CASSSQVTDTQYF.

This clonotype showed up just a few times. The CDR3 is CASSTRTGSHYGYTF. CDR3 nucleotide sequence: TGTGCCAGCAGCACAAGGACAGGGAGTCACTATGGCTACACCTTC. The V gene is TRBV7-9, the J gene TRBJ1-2; 8 bases align to TRBD1. CDR1 and CDR2 from the germline V gene are SEHNR and FQNEAQ (reference sequence). The CDR3 loop spans 15 amino acids. Trimming cost V 5 bases and J 3 bases; bases outside gene matches: 8.

This clonotype was counted only a few times. This sequence joins TRBV12-3 or TRBV12-4 and TRBJ1-2, with 7 bases aligning to TRBD1. This CDR3 region has 12 residues. The V segment lost 7 bases and the J segment 8 bases; nucleotides outside the gene matches: 7. DNA of the CDR3: TGTGCCAGCAAAACAGGGGCAGGAGGCTACACCTTC. Translation gives CASKTGAGGYTF.

The rearrangement joins TRBV19 to TRBJ2-3, with 10 bases matching TRBD2. CDR1 is LNHDA and CDR2 is SQIVND in the germline V gene (reference sequence). The V and J ends lost 6 bases and 5 bases, in that order; junction bases with no gene match: 5. The CDR3 is 14 residues long. The CDR3 region is CASRSERGGDTQYF. CDR3 in DNA: TGTGCCAGTAGGTCGGAGCGGGGGGGAGATACGCAGTATTTT.

The V gene is TRBV3-1, the J gene TRBJ2-3; 9 nucleotides align to TRBD2. V gave up 8 bases and J gave up 4 bases; unmatched junction bases: 4. The CDR3 is 13 residues long. Germline V gene data show CDR1 as LGHDT and CDR2 as YNNKEL (reference sequence). CDR3 protein: CASAGLAADTQYF. As DNA, the CDR3 is TGTGCCAGCGCGGGACTAGCAGCAGATACGCAGTATTTT.

The V call is TRBV7-3, the J call TRBJ1-1; D gene unclear. CDR1 and CDR2 (germline): SGHTA, FQGTGA. The length of the CDR3 is 13 residues. The ends were cut back, 7 bases at V and 8 bases at J, with 17 bases in the middle. The CDR3, as DNA: TGTGCCAGCATTCTGTTTCGCCGCACCGAAGCTTTCTTT. Protein product: CASILFRRTEAFF.

This clonotype was seen only a few times. The chain couples TRBV28 to TRBJ2-6; TRBD1 might be the D (6 bases). Germline values: CDR1 MDHEN, CDR2 SYDVKM. Trimming left V 6 bases short and J 6 bases short, with 18 bases between. This CDR3 spans 16 amino acids. DNA for the CDR3: TGTGCCAGCAGGGTCGGGGTTGGGGGCTTGGCCAACGTCCTGACTTTC. This encodes CASRVGVGGLANVLTF.

This clonotype was observed once. It may be a read error: a sequence one base away is much more abundant. This rearrangement joins TRBV27 to TRBJ2-3; D unclear. Per germline, CDR1 MNHEY and CDR2 SMNVEV (reference sequence). This CDR3 contains 14 residues. CDR3 nucleotide sequence: TGTGCCAGCGGTTTGAAGGCAGCGACAGATACGCAGTATTTT. Its protein is CASGLKAATDTQYF.

This clonotype was counted a few times. The chain combines TRBV7-2 with TRBJ2-7; TRBD2 might be the D (6 bases). The CDR3 loop spans 14 amino acids. CDR1 and CDR2 from the germline V gene are SGHTA and FQGNSA. Trimming stripped 7 bases from V and 2 bases from J, with 15 bases between. CDR3 DNA: TGTGCCAGCATTTGGGAGGAGACAACCTACGAGCAGTACTTC. This codes for CASIWEETTYEQYF.

The chain links TRBV6-5 to TRBJ2-1; TRBD1 matches at 10 bases. V lost 2 bases and J lost 5; bases outside the gene matches: 6. The CDR3 has 16 amino acids. The germline gives CDR1 MNHEY, CDR2 SVGAGI. The CDR3 is CASSYRRGQGHNEQFF. For the CDR3, the DNA is TGTGCCAGCAGTTACCGCCGGGGACAGGGGCACAATGAGCAGTTCTTC.

In this sample, this clonotype turned up a few times. J is TRBJ2-5 and V is TRBV6-2 or TRBV6-3; the match to TRBD2 covers 10 bases. V dropped 4 bases and J dropped 4; count of bases not matched to a gene: 9. The CDR3 spans 16 residues. Germline CDR1 is MNHEY and CDR2 is SVGEGT. The CDR3 is CASSSSAGGPRETQYF. CDR3 nucleotides: TGTGCCAGCAGTTCCTCAGCGGGAGGGCCTAGAGAGACCCAGTACTTC.

This clonotype was counted only a few times. The chain has TRBV7-6 and TRBJ2-1; tentatively, D is TRBD1 (6 bases). V was trimmed by 1 base and J by 5 bases, leaving 9 bases between them. Germline CDR1 and CDR2: SGHVS and FNYEAQ. This CDR3 has 14 amino acids. CDR3 amino acids: CASSLEGQNNEQFF. CDR3 sequence (DNA): TGTGCCAGCAGCTTAGAAGGACAGAACAATGAGCAGTTCTTC.

The chain uses TRBV6-5 and TRBJ1-2, with D possibly TRBD1 on 5 matching bases. The ends were cut back, 3 bases at V and 3 bases at J, with 14 bases in the middle. CDR3 length equals 15 residues. Germline V gene sequence: CDR1 MNHEY, CDR2 SVGAGI. The DNA for the CDR3 is TGTGCCAGCAGTTATATTGGGGCGTCTGACTATGGCTACACCTTC. It is translated as CASSYIGASDYGYTF.